What follows are 30 T cell receptor beta chains derived from one specimen sequenced in a study of CD8 T cells in Susac syndrome. Random hexamers were used to reverse transcribe an amount of roughly 0.5 to 1 ug RNA. Each CDR3 protein is one row after TCRdb ran MiXCR on the immunoSEQ multiplex PCR reads. The table lists about 100,000 distinct CDR3 sequences, about 96% of them singletons. The specimen sequenced was CD8+ T cells from PBMCs. These receptors originate from a human donor with Susac syndrome.

This clonotype was counted a single time. This chain joins TRBV29-1 and TRBJ2-1; D not resolved. Trimming left V 0 bases short and J 9 bases short, with 6 bases between. The CDR3 spans 11 residues. The germline V gene encodes CDR1 SQVTM and CDR2 ANQGSEA. The DNA for the CDR3 is TGCAGCGTTGAAGAGTTCGGTGAGCAGTTCTTC. Translating gives CSVEEFGEQFF.

The table lists this clonotype with a count of one. The V gene is TRBV20-1, the J gene TRBJ2-3; the D gene could be TRBD1 or TRBD2 (5 bases each). Trimming shortened V by 3 bases and J by 3 bases, and 19 bases separated the two germline ends. The CDR3 has 16 amino acids. Germline V lookup: CDR1 DFQATT, CDR2 SNEGSKA (reference sequence). The DNA of the CDR3 is TGCAGTGCTAGTCGCCTGGGGGAGTCGGGAACAGATACGCAGTATTTT. Encoded protein: CSASRLGESGTDTQYF.

The chain recombines TRBV20-1 with TRBJ2-5; D perhaps matches TRBD2 (6 bases). Germline V gene lookup returns CDR1 DFQATT and CDR2 SNEGSKA (reference sequence). With 0 bases removed from V and 2 bases from J, the gap between germline ends came to 19 bases. The CDR3 covers 17 residues. The CDR3 DNA follows: TGCAGTGCTAGAGATAGATTCCGGGGGACGAGACAAGAGACCCAGTACTTC. Its translation: CSARDRFRGTRQETQYF.

This clonotype was detected only once. The V and J genes are TRBV29-1 and TRBJ2-6; TRBD2 is a possible D gene (6 bases). Trimming took off 1 base at V and 2 bases at J, with 15 bases between the two ends. The CDR3 has 17 residues. Germline V lookup: CDR1 SQVTM, CDR2 ANQGSEA. CDR3 in amino acids: CSVEARSGDPGANVLTF. The CDR3 coding sequence is TGCAGCGTTGAAGCTCGTTCGGGGGACCCTGGGGCCAACGTCCTGACTTTC. Full variable domain (missing parts from reference TRBV29-1 and TRBJ2-6): SAVISQKPSRDICQRGTSLTIQCQVDSQVTMMFWYRQQPGQSLTLIATANQGSEATYESGFVIDKFPISRPNLTFSTLTVSNMSPEDSSIYLCSVEARSGDPGANVLTFGAGSRLTVL.

The chain recombines TRBV5-6 with TRBJ2-1, with a tentative D call TRBD2 (6 bases). V gave up 0 bases and J gave up 4 bases, with 8 bases separating them. Germline V gene data show CDR1 as SGHDT and CDR2 as YYEEEE. The CDR3 loop spans 14 amino acids. CDR3 in amino acids: CASSLAGTYNEQFF. The CDR3 nucleotides read TGTGCCAGCAGCTTGGCCGGGACTTACAATGAGCAGTTCTTC.

The chain couples TRBV7-9 to TRBJ2-5; tentative D call: TRBD1 (5 bases). V dropped 5 bases and J dropped 1 base, with 17 bases sitting between them. This CDR3 has 16 amino acids. The germline CDR1 and CDR2 sequences are SEHNR and FQNEAQ (reference sequence). This chain's CDR3 is CASSPAGRQGQETQYF. CDR3 coding DNA: TGTGCCAGCAGCCCTGCAGGGCGGCAGGGCCAAGAGACCCAGTACTTC.

The chain links TRBV5-1 to TRBJ2-1; the match to TRBD1 covers 10 bases. The germline V gene encodes CDR1 SGHRS and CDR2 YFSETQ. The CDR3 is 13 amino acids. Losses at the gene ends were 6 bases for V and 7 bases for J; bases not matched to a gene: 4. CDR3 sequence (DNA): TGCGCCAGCAAGGGACAGGGGTTTAATGAGCAGTTCTTC. Its protein product is CASKGQGFNEQFF.

The rearrangement joins TRBV12-3 or TRBV12-4 to TRBJ2-5; D is unresolved. CDR3 length: 10 residues. Trimming stripped 8 bases from V and 5 bases from J, with 6 bases between. CDR3 residues: CASGWETQYF. As DNA, the CDR3 is TGTGCCAGCGGCTGGGAGACCCAGTACTTC.

The CDR3 DNA follows: TGTGCCAGCAGCGGGGGGAATGTTAACACCGGGGAGCTGTTTTTT. As protein: CASSGGNVNTGELFF. This chain links TRBV9 with TRBJ2-2; D possibly matches TRBD1 or TRBD2 (5 bases each). V was pared by 3 bases and J by 2 bases, with 11 bases between. CDR3 length equals 15 residues. CDR1 is SGDLS and CDR2 is YYNGEE in the germline V gene. Combining the CDR3 with reference TRBV9 and TRBJ2-2 gives the whole variable domain DSGVTQTPKHLITATGQRVTLRCSPRSGDLSVYWYQQSLDQGLQFLIQYYNGEERAKGNILERFSAQQFPDLHSELNLSSLELGDSALYFCASSGGNVNTGELFFGEGSRLTVL.

DNA for the CDR3: TGCGCCAGCAGACGGGACACCCGCAATGAGCAGTTCTTC. It specifies CASRRDTRNEQFF. This chain uses TRBV5-1 with TRBJ2-1; a weak D match, TRBD1 (6 bases). CDR3 length: 13 residues. CDR1 and CDR2 (germline): SGHRS, YFSETQ. With 5 bases removed from V and 6 bases from J, the gap between germline ends came to 12 bases.

The rearrangement uses TRBV12-3 or TRBV12-4 and TRBJ2-2, with D uncertain. V lost 1 base to trimming and J lost 5 bases, with 8 bases between them. There are 14 residues in the CDR3. CDR3 sequence: CASSLGPSTGELFF. CDR3 bases: TGTGCCAGCAGTTTAGGTCCCTCAACCGGGGAGCTGTTTTTT.

The chain combines TRBV6-6 with TRBJ1-1, with D maybe TRBD1 (5 bases). From germline, CDR1 is MNHNY and CDR2 SVGAGI (reference sequence). V was clipped by 6 bases and J by 1 base, with 12 bases between them. This CDR3 comprises 14 residues. The chain's CDR3 is CASRKGEGNTEAFF. CDR3 bases: TGTGCCAGCAGAAAAGGGGAGGGGAACACTGAAGCTTTCTTT.

The gene calls are TRBV29-1 and TRBJ2-1; 13 bases agree with TRBD2. The CDR3 runs to 17 residues. With 6 bases clipped from V and 2 bases from J, the junction kept 10 bases outside the gene matches. Germline V gene lookup returns CDR1 SQVTM and CDR2 ANQGSEA. The CDR3 coding sequence is TGCAGCGTGGGAGGACTAGCGGGAGAGAGAACCTACAATGAGCAGTTCTTC. Translation: CSVGGLAGERTYNEQFF.

The V gene is TRBV4-1, the J gene TRBJ2-7; 9 positions match TRBD1. J lost 2 bases, V lost 3 bases, and 5 bases had no gene match. Germline CDR1 MGHRA, CDR2 YSYEKL. This CDR3 has 15 amino acids. CDR3 in amino acids: CASSHPGQGTYEQYF. The CDR3 bases are TGCGCCAGCAGCCACCCGGGACAGGGAACCTACGAGCAGTACTTC.

V gene TRBV20-1 combines with J gene TRBJ2-1; 13 nucleotides agree with TRBD2. Germline assignment: CDR1 DFQATT and CDR2 SNEGSKA (reference sequence). The CDR3 has 15 residues. The V segment lost 1 base and the J segment 6 bases; nucleotides outside the gene matches: 3. CDR3 protein: CSARGTSGGLNEQFF. CDR3 nucleotide sequence: TGCAGTGCTAGAGGGACTAGCGGGGGTCTCAATGAGCAGTTCTTC.

The chain joins TRBV15 to TRBJ1-2; the match to TRBD1 covers 8 bases. CDR1 LNHNV and CDR2 YYDKDF come from the germline V gene (reference sequence). Losses at the gene ends were 4 bases for V and 6 bases for J; bases not matched to a gene: 1. The CDR3 contains 12 residues. The CDR3 region is CATSTGGDGYTF. The CDR3 DNA reads as TGTGCCACCAGCACAGGGGGCGATGGCTACACCTTC.

The gene calls are TRBV11-2 and TRBJ2-5; 11 bases line up with TRBD2. J gave up 3 bases and V 5 bases, and 2 bases lay outside the gene matches. The CDR3 length is 14 residues. Germline loops: CDR1 SGHAT, CDR2 FQNNGV. The CDR3 coding sequence is TGTGCCAGCAGCCAGGGACTAGCGGAAGAGACCCAGTACTTC. It yields the protein CASSQGLAEETQYF.

The rearrangement uses TRBV11-3 and TRBJ2-5; perhaps TRBD1 as D (5 bases). The CDR3 is 15 amino acids. V lost 1 base to trimming and J lost 3 bases, with 12 bases between them. Per germline, CDR1 SGHNT and CDR2 YENEEA. DNA of the CDR3: TGTGCCAGCAGCTTAGGGGTAGACAGCAAAGAGACCCAGTACTTC. Protein: CASSLGVDSKETQYF.

V usage is TRBV24-1 and J usage is TRBJ2-3; D is unresolved. The CDR3 has 11 residues. CDR1 and CDR2 (germline): KGHDR, SFDVKD. Trimming took off 10 bases at V and 4 bases at J, with 8 bases between the two ends. For the CDR3, the DNA is TGTGCCACGGGGAAGGCAGATACGCAGTATTTT. Translation: CATGKADTQYF.

This clonotype has just one count. V is TRBV28 and J is TRBJ2-7; D may correspond to TRBD1 or TRBD2 (5 bases each). V lost 1 base, J lost 6 bases, and 7 bases lay in between. CDR1 and CDR2 from the germline V gene are MDHEN and SYDVKM. The CDR3 has 12 amino acids. The CDR3 loop is CASSLSGSEQYF. The CDR3 DNA sequence: TGTGCCAGCAGTTTATCAGGGAGCGAGCAGTACTTC.

The chain combines TRBV14 with TRBJ1-6; TRBD1 agrees at 10 bases. Germline trimming cut 5 bases from V and 9 bases from J; bases unmatched to any gene: 7. The CDR3 spans 15 residues. Germline CDR1 is SGHDN and CDR2 is FVKESK. This CDR3 is CASSVLTGGGSPLHF. The CDR3 DNA is TGTGCCAGCAGCGTATTGACAGGGGGCGGTTCACCCCTCCACTTT.

The chain recombines TRBV12-3 or TRBV12-4 with TRBJ1-5; 8 nucleotides align to TRBD1. CDR3 length: 14 amino acids. V gave up 3 bases and J gave up 4 bases; unmatched junction bases: 2. The CDR3 DNA sequence: TGTGCCAGCAGTTTGGGACAGGCGAATCAGCCCCAGCATTTT. It specifies CASSLGQANQPQHF.

The V and J genes are TRBV15 and TRBJ2-7, with D possibly TRBD1 on 6 matching bases. The CDR3 length is 15 residues. Germline values: CDR1 LNHNV, CDR2 YYDKDF (reference sequence). Trimming took 0 bases from V and 2 from J, leaving 11 bases between them. For the CDR3, the DNA is TGTGCCACCAGCAGAGATGGGGGCAGTCCCTACGAGCAGTACTTC. It encodes CATSRDGGSPYEQYF. The full variable domain, with the rest looked up from reference TRBV15 and TRBJ2-7, is DAMVIQNPRYQVTQFGKPVTLSCSQTLNHNVMYWYQQKSSQAPKLLFHYYDKDFNNEADTPDNFQSRRPNTSFCFLDIRSPGLGDTAMYLCATSRDGGSPYEQYFGPGTRLTVT.

V and J are TRBV23-1 and TRBJ1-5; D is undetermined. TRBV23-1 is assigned to the ORF class and has an uncertain function. This CDR3 is 13 amino acids long. Trimming left V 1 base short and J 2 bases short, with 3 bases between. CDR3: CASSQWGNQPQHF. The CDR3 DNA reads TGCGCCAGCAGTCAATGGGGCAATCAGCCCCAGCATTTT.

The chain is built from TRBV5-1 and TRBJ2-1, with 10 bases lining up with TRBD2. Germline-derived CDR1 and CDR2 are SGHRS and YFSETQ. The CDR3 contains 15 residues. Germline trimming cut 1 base from V and 5 bases from J; bases unmatched to any gene: 3. In nucleotides, the CDR3 is TGCGCCAGCAGCTTGCAACTAGCGGGGAACAATGAGCAGTTCTTC. This encodes CASSLQLAGNNEQFF.

The chain is built from TRBV7-3 and TRBJ2-6; D gene ambiguous. The CDR3 covers 18 residues. Trimming pared 5 bases from V and 0 bases from J, leaving 17 bases between. The germline V gene encodes CDR1 SGHTA and CDR2 FQGTGA. CDR3 sequence (DNA): TGTGCCAGCAGCACGCCGGCAGAAAGCTACTCTGGGGCCAACGTCCTGACTTTC. Translated, it gives CASSTPAESYSGANVLTF.

V and J are TRBV18 and TRBJ2-5; no firm D call. This CDR3 spans 16 amino acids. With 0 bases removed from V and 3 bases from J, the gap between germline ends came to 14 bases. From germline, CDR1 is KGHSH and CDR2 LQKENI. Written as DNA, the CDR3 is TGTGCCAGCTCACCACCGGCGTTGGTAGCAGAAGAGACCCAGTACTTC. Translating it yields CASSPPALVAEETQYF.

This sequence joins TRBV24-1 and TRBJ2-2, with 7 bases aligning to TRBD1. This CDR3 has 13 residues. Germline V gene data show CDR1 as KGHDR and CDR2 as SFDVKD. V lost 7 bases, J lost 6 bases, and 4 bases stayed unmatched. The CDR3 bases are TGTGCCACCAGCTCGACAGGGTCCGGGGAGCTGTTTTTT. Protein sequence: CATSSTGSGELFF.

The J gene is TRBJ1-1, the V gene TRBV2; no clear D gene. The V end was cut by 10 bases, the J end by 4 bases, with 13 bases between. The CDR3 length is 12 residues. CDR1 and CDR2 (germline): SNHLY, FYNNEI. CDR3 coding DNA: TGTGCCATCTGGGCAGGAGGCACTGAAGCTTTCTTT. It codes for CAIWAGGTEAFF.

The chain is built from TRBV20-1 and TRBJ1-4, with a tentative D call TRBD1 (5 bases). V dropped 6 bases and J dropped 8 bases, with 10 bases sitting between them. The CDR3 consists of 11 residues. The germline V gene encodes CDR1 DFQATT and CDR2 SNEGSKA (reference sequence). DNA of the CDR3: TGCAGTGCCGGGGGAGGAGAAAAACTGTTTTTT. Translating gives CSAGGGEKLFF.